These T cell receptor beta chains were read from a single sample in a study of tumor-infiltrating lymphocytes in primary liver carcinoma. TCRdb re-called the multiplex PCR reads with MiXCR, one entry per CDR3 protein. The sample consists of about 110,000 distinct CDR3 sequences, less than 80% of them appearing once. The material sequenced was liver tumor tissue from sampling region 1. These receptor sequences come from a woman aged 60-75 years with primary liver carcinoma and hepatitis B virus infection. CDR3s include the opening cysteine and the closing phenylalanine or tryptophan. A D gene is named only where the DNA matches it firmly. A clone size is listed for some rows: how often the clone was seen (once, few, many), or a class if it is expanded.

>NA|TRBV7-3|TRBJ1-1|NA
TGTGCCAGCAGCCTCACATCGGCAGGCACTGAAGCTTTCTTT
CASSLTSAGTEAFF
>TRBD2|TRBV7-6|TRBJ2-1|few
TGTGCCAGCAGCTCCACCGGGACTAGCGGGAGCAATGAGCAGTTCTTC
CASSSTGTSGSNEQFF
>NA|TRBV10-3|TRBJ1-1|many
TGTGCCATCAGGGTCAGGGAGGGGGGCACTGAAGCTTTCTTT
CAIRVREGGTEAFF
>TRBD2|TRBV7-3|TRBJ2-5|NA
TGTGCCAGCAGCCCCCTTGGACTAGCGGGAGGGCCAGAGACCCAGTACTTC
CASSPLGLAGGPETQYF
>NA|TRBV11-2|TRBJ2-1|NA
TGTGCCAGCAGCCGTACTTTGTACGATGAGCAGTTCTTC
CASSRTLYDEQFF
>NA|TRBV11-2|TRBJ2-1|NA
TGTGCCAGCAGCGCGGGGCTCACAGGGAACTATATGGCCGATGAGCAGTTCTTC
CASSAGLTGNYMADEQFF
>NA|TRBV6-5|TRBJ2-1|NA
TGTGCCATCAGTCCAAAATGGATAGACTACAATGAGGAGTTCTTC
CAISPKWIDYNEEFF
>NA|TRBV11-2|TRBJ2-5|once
TGTGCCAGCAGCGCTTCAGGGGTAGAGACCCAGTACTTC
CASSASGVETQYF
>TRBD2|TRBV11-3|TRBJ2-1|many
TGTGCCAGCAGCCTTTTAGCGGGAGGGGCAGGGTTCAATGAGCAGTTCTTC
CASSLLAGGAGFNEQFF
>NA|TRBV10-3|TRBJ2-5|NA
TGTGCCACCGGGGGACAAATGCAAGAGACCCAGTACTTC
CATGGQMQETQYF
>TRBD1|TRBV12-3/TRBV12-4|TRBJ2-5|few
TGTGCCAGCAGTTTAGCCGGACAGGGATGGTACCAAGAGACCCAGTACTTC
CASSLAGQGWYQETQYF
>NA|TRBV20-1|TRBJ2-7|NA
TGCAGTACTAGAGTACCCGGGAGCGGGTACGAGCAGTACTTC
CSTRVPGSGYEQYF
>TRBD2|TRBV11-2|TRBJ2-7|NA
TGTGCCAACAGCTTAGCGGGGGTCGGCCGTGGGTACGAACAGTACTTC
CANSLAGVGRGYEQYF
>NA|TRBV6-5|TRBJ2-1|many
TGTGCCAGCAGTCCAAAATGGATAGACTACAATGAGCAGTTCTTC
CASSPKWIDYNEQFF
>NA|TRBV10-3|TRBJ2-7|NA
TGTGCCATCAGTGACTACTCCTACGTGCAGTACTTC
CAISDYSYVQYF
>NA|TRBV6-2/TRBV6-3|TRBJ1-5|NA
TGTGCCGCGAAACCCCTAAGCGGACGCACAGATACGCAGCATTTT
CAAKPLSGRTDTQHF
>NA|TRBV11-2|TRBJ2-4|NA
TGTGCCATCAACTTGAGGCCCTACAAAAACATTCAGTACTTC
CAINLRPYKNIQYF
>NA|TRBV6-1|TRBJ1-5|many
TGTGCCAGCAGTGAATTTGGGACCTACTACAATCAGCCCCAGCATTTT
CASSEFGTYYNQPQHF
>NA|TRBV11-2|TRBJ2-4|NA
TGTGCCAGCAGCATGAGTTCGCCACTTGGGAACATCCAGTACTTC
CASSMSSPLGNIQYF
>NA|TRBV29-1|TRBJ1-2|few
TGCAGCGTCCGCTTAGGTGGCGGACCCTATGGCTACACCTTC
CSVRLGGGPYGYTF
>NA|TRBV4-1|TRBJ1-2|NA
TGCGCCAGCAGCCAAGATATTGGCGAGTTGGAGTATGGCTACACCTTT
CASSQDIGELEYGYTF
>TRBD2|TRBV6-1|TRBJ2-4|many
TGTGCCAGCAGTGCCCGGACTAGCTCACACATTCAGTACTTC
CASSARTSSHIQYF
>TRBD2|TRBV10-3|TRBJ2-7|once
TGTGCCATCAGTGAGTACGGCGGGAGGGTTAACGAGCAGTACTTC
CAISEYGGRVNEQYF
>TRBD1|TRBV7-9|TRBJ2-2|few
TGCGCCAGCAGCTCCTTGGACAGGGAAGACACCGGGGGGCTGTTTTTT
CASSSLDREDTGGLFF
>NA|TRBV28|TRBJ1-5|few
TGTGCCAGCAGCCTCCTCACCTCCAATCAGCCCCAGCATTTT
CASSLLTSNQPQHF
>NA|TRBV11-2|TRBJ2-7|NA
TGTGCCAGCAGCCTAACTAGCCGGGGCGAGCAGTACTTC
CASSLTSRGEQYF
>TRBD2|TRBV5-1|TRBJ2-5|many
TGCGCCAGCGGGACTAGCGGGAGTTTAGGAGAGACCCAGTACTTC
CASGTSGSLGETQYF
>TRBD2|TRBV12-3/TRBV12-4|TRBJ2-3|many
TGTGCCAGCAGCCGCTGGGGAGCGGGAGGGATGACAGATACGCAGTATTTT
CASSRWGAGGMTDTQYF
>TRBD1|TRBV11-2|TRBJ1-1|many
TGTGCCAGCAGCCCAGGGACAGGCACTGAAGCTTTCTTT
CASSPGTGTEAFF
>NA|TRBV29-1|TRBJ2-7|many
TGCAGCGTTGTGGTAGTCACCTCCGCCTACGAGCAGTACTTC
CSVVVVTSAYEQYF
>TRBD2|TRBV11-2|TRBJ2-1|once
TGTGCCAGCAGCCAGCGCCACATTCCGGGACTAGCAGCCTACAATGAGCAGCTCTTC
CASSQRHIPGLAAYNEQLF
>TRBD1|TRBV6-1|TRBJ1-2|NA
TGTGGCAGCAGTGGACAGGGTCGGGCCTACGGCTACACCTTC
CGSSGQGRAYGYTF
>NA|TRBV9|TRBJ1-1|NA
TGTGCCAGCAGCGTATGGCCGAACACTGAAGCTTTCTTT
CASSVWPNTEAFF
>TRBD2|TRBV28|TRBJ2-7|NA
TGTGCCAGCAGTCCTACCCCCGAGGGTAGCGGGAGCCGAAGGGAGCAGTACTTC
CASSPTPEGSGSRREQYF
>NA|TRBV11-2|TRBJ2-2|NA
TGTGCCAGCAGCCGAATATCGGACTGCACCTGGGAGCTGTTTTTT
CASSRISDCTWELFF
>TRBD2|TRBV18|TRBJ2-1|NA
TGTGCCAGCTCACCTCCGACTAGCGGGACCCCCAGGGAGCAGTTCTTC
CASSPPTSGTPREQFF
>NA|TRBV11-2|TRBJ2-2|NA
TGTGCCAGCAGCTTACTTTCGCTCCAGTTCACCGGGGAGCTGTTTTTT
CASSLLSLQFTGELFF
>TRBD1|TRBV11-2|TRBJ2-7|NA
TGCGCCAGCAGCTCTCAGGGGGCTTCCTACGAGCAGTACTTC
CASSSQGASYEQYF
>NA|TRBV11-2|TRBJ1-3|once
TGTGCCAGCGGCTCGACAGTGGAGGAGGGAAACACCATATATTTT
CASGSTVEEGNTIYF
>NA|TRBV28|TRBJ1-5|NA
TGTGCCAGTTGTTCCACGGGACCCATCTGGCATTTT
CASCSTGPIWHF
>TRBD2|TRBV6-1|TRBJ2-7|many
TGTGCCAGCGCTGTCGAAGCGGGGGGGAGCTCCTACGAGCAGTACTTC
CASAVEAGGSSYEQYF
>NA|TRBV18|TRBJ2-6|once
TGTGCCAGCTCACCCATTTCGGACGGAAGCTCTGGGGCCAACGTCCTGGCTTTC
CASSPISDGSSGANVLAF
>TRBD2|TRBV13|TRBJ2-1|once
TGTGCCAGCAGCTTAGCTTCAAGGGCTAGCGGGAGGTACTGGGACAAGCAGTTCTTC
CASSLASRASGRYWDKQFF
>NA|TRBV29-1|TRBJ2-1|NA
TGCGGCGTTGATGGATTGAGAGGGGTGGATGATGAGCAGTTCTTC
CGVDGLRGVDDEQFF
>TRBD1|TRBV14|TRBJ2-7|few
TGTGCCAGCAGTGCCTCGGGACAGCCCTACGAGCAGTACTTC
CASSASGQPYEQYF
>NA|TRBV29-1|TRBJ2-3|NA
TGCAGCGTGCACGAGAGCGTAGATACGCGGTATTTT
CSVHESVDTRYF
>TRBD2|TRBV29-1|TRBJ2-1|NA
TGTAGCGTTGAGGGGTCTAGCGGAACCTACAATGAGCAGTTCTTC
CSVEGSSGTYNEQFF
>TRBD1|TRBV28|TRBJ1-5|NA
TGTGCCAGCAGTACAACACCGGGACAGGGTAGCAATCAGCCCCAGCATTTT
CASSTTPGQGSNQPQHF
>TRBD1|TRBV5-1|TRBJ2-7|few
TGCGCCAGCAGCTTGGTAGTACAGGGGGCGCGAGAGCAGTACTTC
CASSLVVQGAREQYF
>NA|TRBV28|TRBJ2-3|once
TGTGCCAGCAGGCCCTACACAGATACGCAGTATTTT
CASRPYTDTQYF
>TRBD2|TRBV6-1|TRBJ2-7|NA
TGTACCAGCAGTGAAAGATCTCCTAGCGGGAGGGTTACCGAGCAGTACTTC
CTSSERSPSGRVTEQYF
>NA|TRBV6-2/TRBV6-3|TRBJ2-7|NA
TGTGCCAGCAGTCTTACCTCAGCAGGGAATAAGCAGTACTTC
CASSLTSAGNKQYF
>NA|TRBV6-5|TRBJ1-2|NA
TGTGCCAACAGTTACGGGTGGCCGGGCTATGGCTACACCTTC
CANSYGWPGYGYTF
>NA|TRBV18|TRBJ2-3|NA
TGTGCCAGCTCACCCCGGACACCGGGGAGGCCCAGCACAGATACGCAGTATTTT
CASSPRTPGRPSTDTQYF
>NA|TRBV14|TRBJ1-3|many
TGTGCCAGCAGCGCGCTCGGGACTGGAAACACCATATATTTT
CASSALGTGNTIYF
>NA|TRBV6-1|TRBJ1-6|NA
TGTGCCACCAGTGTACTGTATTCACCCCTCCACTTT
CATSVLYSPLHF
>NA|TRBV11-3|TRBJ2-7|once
TGTGCCAGCATCTTAGAGAGGTTGGGAGACCCCGGGTCCTACGAGCAGTACTTC
CASILERLGDPGSYEQYF
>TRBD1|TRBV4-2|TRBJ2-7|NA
TGTGCCGGCAGCCAAGGCCCAAGGGGGCGGGACGAGCAGTACTTC
CAGSQGPRGRDEQYF
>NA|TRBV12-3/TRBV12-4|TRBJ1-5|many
TGTGCCAGCAGTTTAGGTCGGACGGAAAATCAGCCCCAGCATTTT
CASSLGRTENQPQHF
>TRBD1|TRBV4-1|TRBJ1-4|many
TGCGCCAGCAGCCAAGGGTGGACAGGGCTTGAAAAACTGTTTTTT
CASSQGWTGLEKLFF